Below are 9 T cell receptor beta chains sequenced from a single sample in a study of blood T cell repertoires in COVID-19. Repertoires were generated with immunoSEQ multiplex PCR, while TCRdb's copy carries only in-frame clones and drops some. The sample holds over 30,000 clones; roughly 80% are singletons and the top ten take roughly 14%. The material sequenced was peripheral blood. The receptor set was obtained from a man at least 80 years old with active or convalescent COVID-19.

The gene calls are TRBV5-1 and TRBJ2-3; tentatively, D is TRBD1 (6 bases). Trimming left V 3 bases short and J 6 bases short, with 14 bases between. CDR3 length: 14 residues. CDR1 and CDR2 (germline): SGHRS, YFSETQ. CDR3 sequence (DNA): TGCGCCAGCAGCTATAGGACAGATTCGGATACGCAGTATTTT. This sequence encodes CASSYRTDSDTQYF.

DNA for the CDR3: TGTGCCAGCAGCCCCCGGGCAGGGACAGGGGACTACAATGAGCAGTTCTTC. Residues: CASSPRAGTGDYNEQFF. The rearrangement joins TRBV4-2 to TRBJ2-1; TRBD1 matches at 10 bases. CDR3 size: 17 residues. Germline V gene data show CDR1 as LGHNA and CDR2 as YNFKEQ. The V segment lost 4 bases and the J segment 3 bases; nucleotides outside the gene matches: 9.

The CDR3 nucleotides read TGTGCCAGCAGTCGACTAGCGGATACGCAGTATTTT. Translation: CASSRLADTQYF. The V call is TRBV28, the J call TRBJ2-3, with TRBD2 matching 8 bases. This CDR3 spans 12 amino acids. Germline loops: CDR1 MDHEN, CDR2 SYDVKM. With 5 bases clipped from V and 6 bases from J, the junction kept 1 base outside the gene matches. Full variable domain (remainder filled in from reference TRBV28 and TRBJ2-3): DVKVTQSSRYLVKRTGEKVFLECVQDMDHENMFWYRQDPGLGLRLIYFSYDVKMKEKGDIPEGYSVSREKKERFSLILESASTNQTSMYLCASSRLADTQYFGPGTRLTVL.

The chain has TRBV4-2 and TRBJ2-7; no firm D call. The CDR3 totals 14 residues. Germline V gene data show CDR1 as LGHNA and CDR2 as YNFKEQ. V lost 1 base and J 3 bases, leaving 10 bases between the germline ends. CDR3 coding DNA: TGTGCCAGCAGCCAAGCCGGCGGAAACTACGAGCAGTACTTC. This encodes CASSQAGGNYEQYF.

The CDR3 protein is CSVGEIDSLYGYTF. Here the CDR3 DNA reads TGCAGCGTTGGAGAAATTGACAGTCTCTATGGCTACACCTTC. The rearrangement links TRBV29-1 to TRBJ1-2, with a tentative D call TRBD1 (5 bases). The CDR3 sequence is 14 residues long. Between the trimmed V and J ends, which lost 4 bases and 4 bases, there was a span of 16 bases. Germline V gives CDR1 SQVTM, CDR2 ANQGSEA.

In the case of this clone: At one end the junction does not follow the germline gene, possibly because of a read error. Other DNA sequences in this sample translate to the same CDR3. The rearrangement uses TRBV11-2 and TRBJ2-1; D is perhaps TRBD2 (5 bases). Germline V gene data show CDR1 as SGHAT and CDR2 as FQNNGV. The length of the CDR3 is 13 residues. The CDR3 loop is CASSLGGYNEQFF. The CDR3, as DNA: TGTGCCAGCAGCTTGGGCGGGTACAATGAGCAATTCTTC.

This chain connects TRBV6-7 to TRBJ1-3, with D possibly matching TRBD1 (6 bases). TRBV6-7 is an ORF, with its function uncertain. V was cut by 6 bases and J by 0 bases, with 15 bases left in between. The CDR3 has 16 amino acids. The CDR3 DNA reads TGTGCCAGCAGCCTAAATTTAGGGGGCTCTGGAAACACCATATATTTT. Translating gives CASSLNLGGSGNTIYF.

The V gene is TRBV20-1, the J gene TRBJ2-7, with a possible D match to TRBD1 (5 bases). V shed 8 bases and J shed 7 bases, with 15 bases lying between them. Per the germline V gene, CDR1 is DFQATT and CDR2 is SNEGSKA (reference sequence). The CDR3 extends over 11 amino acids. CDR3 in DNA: TGCAGTCTTGAGCAGGCAGGGGAGCAGTACTTC. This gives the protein CSLEQAGEQYF.

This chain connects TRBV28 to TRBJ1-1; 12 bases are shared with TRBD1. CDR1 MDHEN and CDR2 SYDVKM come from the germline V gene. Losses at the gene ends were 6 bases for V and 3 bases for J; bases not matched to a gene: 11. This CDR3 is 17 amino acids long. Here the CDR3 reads CASRSGQGALRDTEAFF. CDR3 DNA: TGTGCCAGCAGATCGGGACAGGGGGCTTTGAGGGACACTGAAGCTTTCTTT.